This TCR beta chain was captured by sequencing in a study of blood T cell repertoires in COVID-19. Study-wide context: Samples representing acute and convalescent COVID-19 were sourced from the United States, Italy and Spain.

Regarding this clone: The sample has other DNA sequences that encode this CDR3 too.

In the study's own analysis: For nucleated cells, counts were estimated from reference gene primer amplification. Only in-frame clones appear in the TCRdb table, and some are missing; sequencing was by immunoSEQ multiplex PCR. The DNA was the basis for D and trimming; V, J and clone size are from that table. The table includes around 150,000 clones, roughly 84% detected once. Sequences were obtained from peripheral blood. This receptor was taken from a woman aged 55-75 years with acute or convalescent COVID-19.

CDR3 amino acids: CASSRGQGIETQYF. CDR3 in DNA: TGCGCCAGCAGCAGGGGACAGGGGATCGAGACCCAGTACTTC. The chain employs TRBV5-1 and TRBJ2-5; 10 bases align to TRBD1. After removal of 4 bases from V and 5 bases from J, the junction contained 5 bases not matched to a gene. This CDR3 contains 14 residues. Germline values: CDR1 SGHRS, CDR2 YFSETQ.